This T cell receptor beta chain was sequenced in a study of identifying expanded T cells in peripheral blood (dated by TCRdb to between 2019 and 2020). Broadly, across the study: Separate aliquots of the same genomic DNA pool were sequenced to produce technical replicates, and four replicates were compared in pairs.

Paper-wide results and their limitations: The authors expected biological variance in healthy repertoires might increase further over much longer intervals such as months to years. The binomial model flagged 0.9 to 1.5 differentially abundant clones between technical replicates but around 15 over around two weeks and roughly 19 over around four weeks. Across all healthy-donor time intervals, the beta-binomial model significantly cut both the number of clones called differentially abundant and the false-positive rate. Across all healthy donors, variance in clone template counts between approximately 2-week samples was found to increase significantly with total template count.

No immune events, such as infections, were documented for the healthy donors during the collection period. To calibrate time-dependent variance in a beta-binomial model of T-cell clone differential abundance, blood repertoires from healthy donors were used as a training cohort. The training cohort was composed of approximately ten healthy donors, 3 female and 7 male. The donors were between roughly 29 and 70 years old, with an average age of around 42 years. Obtained from a commercial supplier, whole blood was collected from each healthy donor at three time points set two to three weeks apart. Genomic DNA was extracted from unsorted whole blood for immunosequencing. To note about this clone: Its binding antigen is unknown. No base-level quality is on record; no much larger clone is a single base apart.

From cysteine to phenylalanine, the CDR3 is 15 amino acids long. Left in the record is the CDR3 DNA by itself, 45 bases read in frame from the first base. TCRbeta CDR3 regions were profiled by bias-controlled multiplex PCR amplification of genomic DNA with the immunoSEQ Assay. In the authors' own workflow: The absolute abundance of each unique TCRbeta CDR3 region was quantified after sequences were collapsed and filtered. Differential abundance was tested with a binomial (Fisher-equivalent) model and with a beta-binomial model adding time-dependent variance fitted from healthy donors. Any clone with fewer than 5 combined templates was excluded, and a clone was called differentially abundant if its Benjamini-Hochberg FDR was below 0.01. The form v = (b*log(k)+a)^2 was used to model beta-binomial variance as a function of total template count across the two samples. The table was pulled from immuneACCESS by TCRdb, which kept in-frame rearrangements only. Such tables lose some clones; where checked, under half of the loss comes from unresolved V genes, and the rest has no known cause. Clone size and the V and J calls come from that table; the DNA yielded D and trimming. The sample table contains about 81,000 clones; only one count was recorded for about four fifths of them. 15% to 20% of the sample lies in the top ten.

The sample comprised blood. This receptor was identified in a person aged 18 to 70 in good health. The rearranged segments are TRBV21-1 and TRBJ1-3; the table's D call of TRBD1 was not tested on the DNA. TRBV21-1 is a pseudogene. The bases are TGTGCCAGCAGCAAAGAGGTCACAGGGGGTAACACCATATATTTT. It translates as CASSKEVTGGNTIYF.